These T cell receptor beta chains were read from a single sample in a study of glioma-infiltrating T cells after dendritic cell vaccination. The method was immunoSEQ multiplex PCR; TCRdb's version includes in-frame clones alone and lacks a portion of them. The top ten clones hold approximately 8.5% of a sample with approximately 64,000 clones, approximately 78% of them seen once. This sample comprised blood, obtained before dendritic cell vaccination. These receptors all stem from a human donor with glioblastoma. The CDR3 runs from the conserved cysteine through the conserved F or W. D genes are given only for firm matches. Not every row has a clone size; where given, it reads once, few, many or a size class.

-	TRBV6-1	TRBD2	TRBJ2-1	CASSEVAGGPGNEQFF	TGTGCCAGCAGTGAAGTAGCGGGGGGGCCCGGCAATGAGCAGTTCTTC
-	TRBV11-2	TRBD1	TRBJ2-7	CASSLSDRGVYEQYF	TGTGCCAGCAGCTTGTCGGACAGGGGCGTCTACGAGCAGTACTTC
-	TRBV4-1	-	TRBJ2-3	CASSQATTVETQYF	TGCGCCAGCAGCCAGGCGACTACAGTCGAGACGCAGTATTTT
-	TRBV6-1	TRBD2	TRBJ2-2	CASKPGGGGELFF	TGTGCCAGCAAACCGGGGGGAGGCGGGGAGCTGTTTTTT
once	TRBV5-1	-	TRBJ1-2	CASSLAGERGGYTF	TGCGCCAGCAGCTTGGCGGGGGAGAGAGGTGGCTACACCTTC
-	TRBV6-1	-	TRBJ1-1	CASRWDSVNTEAFF	TGTGCCAGTCGCTGGGATAGCGTGAACACTGAAGCTTTCTTT
-	TRBV5-1	-	TRBJ2-7	CASRGEYEQYF	TGCGCCAGCAGGGGAGAGTACGAGCAGTACTTC
-	TRBV6-1	-	TRBJ2-3	CASSSLTDTQYF	TGTGCCAGCAGTAGCCTCACAGATACGCAGTATTTT
once	TRBV30	TRBD1	TRBJ1-1	CAWSVDRGGDTEAFF	TGTGCCTGGAGTGTAGACAGGGGTGGAGACACTGAAGCTTTCTTT
once	TRBV28	TRBD1	TRBJ1-5	CASSLWGGQGLNQPQHF	TGTGCCAGCAGTTTATGGGGGGGACAGGGGCTCAATCAGCCCCAGCATTTT
-	TRBV10-2	TRBD2	TRBJ2-2	CASRLMGTSGGLNTGELFF	TGCGCCAGCAGGTTAATGGGAACTAGCGGGGGGTTGAACACCGGGGAGCTGTTTTTT
few	TRBV19	TRBD1	TRBJ2-2	CASTLQGVNTGELFF	TGTGCCAGTACACTTCAGGGGGTGAACACCGGGGAGCTGTTTTTT
-	TRBV5-1	TRBD2	TRBJ2-1	CASSSDSGGSYNEQFF	TGCGCCAGCAGCTCCGATAGCGGGGGGAGCTACAATGAGCAGTTCTTC
few	TRBV5-1	-	TRBJ1-6	CASSWRPGADSPLHF	TGCGCCAGCAGCTGGAGGCCAGGGGCGGATTCACCCCTCCACTTT
-	TRBV7-2	TRBD1	TRBJ1-6	CASSSGQSNNSPLHF	TGTGCCAGCAGCTCGGGACAGTCCAATAATTCACCCCTCCACTTT
-	TRBV21-1	-	TRBJ1-2	CASSNGTGYGYTF	TGTGCCAGCAGCAACGGTACAGGGTATGGCTACACCTTC
-	TRBV5-4	-	TRBJ1-5	CASSLAGQPHRQHF	TGTGCCAGCAGCTTGGCAGGGCAACCTCATCGCCAGCATTTT
-	TRBV19	TRBD1	TRBJ2-5	CASSPGTALTGETQYF	TGTGCCAGTAGCCCGGGGACGGCTTTGACAGGGGAGACCCAGTACTTC
-	TRBV6-1	TRBD1	TRBJ1-5	CASKAGTGLNQPQHF	TGTGCCAGCAAAGCCGGGACAGGGTTAAATCAGCCCCAGCATTTT
-	TRBV7-9	TRBD2	TRBJ2-7	CASSREGYEQYF	TGTGCCAGCAGCCGGGAGGGTTACGAGCAGTACTTC
once	TRBV6-5	-	TRBJ2-6	CASSTTGPGANVLTF	TGTGCCAGCAGTACAACAGGTCCTGGGGCCAACGTCCTGACTTTC
-	TRBV2	TRBD2	TRBJ2-1	CASKLAGSYNEQFF	TGTGCCAGCAAACTAGCGGGTTCCTACAATGAGCAGTTCTTC
-	TRBV25-1	-	TRBJ2-1	CASSEYEGYNEQFF	TGTGCCAGCAGTGAATATGAGGGTTACAATGAGCAGTTCTTC
few	TRBV6-5	TRBD1	TRBJ2-4	CASSSGTGGNIQYF	TGTGCCAGCAGCTCCGGGACAGGGGGGAACATTCAGTACTTC
-	TRBV29-1	-	TRBJ2-7	CSVRQTVPYEQYF	TGCAGCGTCCGCCAGACAGTGCCCTACGAGCAGTACTTC
-	TRBV6-4	-	TRBJ2-3	CASKDSVSTDTQYF	TGTGCCAGCAAGGATAGCGTAAGCACAGATACGCAGTATTTT
-	TRBV7-2	TRBD1	TRBJ1-2	CASSLNYRGKDGYTF	TGTGCCAGCAGCTTAAATTACAGGGGCAAGGATGGCTACACCTTC
-	TRBV28	TRBD2	TRBJ2-5	CASSSLAGGQETQYF	TGTGCCAGCAGTTCACTAGCGGGGGGGCAAGAGACCCAGTACTTC
-	TRBV4-1	-	TRBJ2-3	CASSPGVRTDTQYF	TGCGCCAGCAGCCCCGGGGTACGGACAGATACGCAGTATTTT
-	TRBV6-1	-	TRBJ2-7	CARCLDSSYEQYF	TGTGCCAGGTGCCTGGACAGCTCCTACGAGCAGTACTTC
-	TRBV28	TRBD1	TRBJ1-2	CASSLLDRGYYGYTF	TGTGCCAGCAGTTTATTGGACAGGGGTTACTATGGCTACACCTTC
-	TRBV2	-	TRBJ2-7	CASWRLGEQYF	TGTGCCAGCTGGAGACTGGGCGAGCAGTACTTC
-	TRBV6-1	-	TRBJ2-5	CASSVSGFQETQYF	TGTGCCAGCAGTGTATCAGGTTTCCAAGAGACCCAGTACTTC
-	TRBV6-6	-	TRBJ1-3	CASRSTLNTIYF	TGTGCCAGCAGATCGACACTAAACACCATATATTTT
-	TRBV2	-	TRBJ2-1	CASSRNEQFF	TGTGCCAGCAGTCGTAATGAGCAGTTCTTC
-	TRBV6-5	-	TRBJ1-6	CASGGGGSPLHF	TGTGCCAGCGGCGGGGGGGGTTCACCCCTCCACTTT
-	TRBV11-2	-	TRBJ1-3	CASSHSFGGDPGNTIYF	TGTGCCAGCAGCCACAGTTTTGGGGGGGACCCTGGAAACACCATATATTTT
-	TRBV10-3	-	TRBJ2-2	CAISGRGNTGELFF	TGTGCCATCAGTGGGAGGGGTAACACCGGGGAGCTGTTTTTT
-	TRBV4-1	-	TRBJ2-7	CASSLRDTDYEQYF	TGCGCCAGCAGCCTCCGGGACACCGACTACGAGCAGTACTTC
-	TRBV10-3	-	TRBJ2-1	CAITTGRNEQFF	TGTGCCATCACCACCGGGAGAAATGAGCAGTTCTTC
-	TRBV27	-	TRBJ1-4	CASSLWGGSEKLFF	TGTGCCAGCAGTTTATGGGGGGGAAGCGAAAAACTGTTTTTT
few	TRBV6-6	TRBD2	TRBJ2-2	CASTGTSGANTGELFF	TGTGCCAGCACCGGGACTAGCGGAGCGAACACCGGGGAGCTGTTTTTT
-	TRBV5-6	-	TRBJ1-2	CASSSYNRGGYTF	TGTGCCAGCAGCTCGTATAATAGAGGAGGCTACACCTTC
once	TRBV18	-	TRBJ2-1	CASSPQAAASSPFF	TGTGCCAGCTCACCACAAGCGGCGGCTAGTTCACCGTTCTTC
-	TRBV5-4	-	TRBJ2-5	CASSPGALVAQETQYF	TGTGCCAGCAGCCCGGGTGCCCTGGTAGCGCAGGAGACCCAGTACTTC
-	TRBV11-1	TRBD1	TRBJ2-7	CASSKPGQGASYEQYF	TGTGCCAGCAGTAAACCGGGACAGGGGGCGTCCTACGAGCAGTACTTC
-	TRBV18	TRBD1	TRBJ1-5	CASSAGTGDQPQHF	TGTGCCAGCTCAGCAGGGACAGGGGATCAGCCCCAGCATTTT
-	TRBV21-1	-	TRBJ2-7	CASGGTTSYEQYF	TGTGCCAGCGGCGGGACTACCTCCTACGAGCAGTACTTC
-	TRBV2	-	TRBJ1-4	CATQALRSEKLFF	TGTGCCACCCAAGCCTTACGGAGTGAAAAACTGTTTTTT
-	TRBV6-1	-	TRBJ2-2	CASSLEDPGELFF	TGTGCCAGCAGCTTGGAGGACCCCGGGGAGCTGTTTTTT
-	TRBV5-4	TRBD2	TRBJ2-3	CASSRERGFDTQYF	TGTGCCAGCAGCCGTGAGCGGGGCTTTGATACGCAGTATTTT
-	TRBV7-8	TRBD1	TRBJ1-6	CASSSGQRNSPLHF	TGTGCCAGCAGCTCGGGACAGAGGAATTCACCCCTCCACTTT
-	TRBV6-5	-	TRBJ2-7	CASSYLQVGSKYEQYF	TGTGCCAGCAGTTACCTACAGGTCGGGTCGAAGTACGAGCAGTACTTC
-	TRBV28	-	TRBJ1-6	CASSTSSTGRGFTLHF	TGTGCCAGCAGTACTTCTTCCACAGGGAGGGGATTCACCCTCCACTTT
-	TRBV30	TRBD1	TRBJ1-5	CAWTTGGGQPQHF	TGTGCCTGGACCACAGGGGGGGGTCAGCCCCAGCATTTT